Below are 23 T cell receptor beta chains sequenced from a single sample in a study of blood T cell repertoires in COVID-19. This table comes from immunoSEQ multiplex PCR, and its TCRdb copy is limited to in-frame clones, with some not included. This table holds 100,000 or so clones, approximately 86% found once. The sample consisted of peripheral blood. All receptors come from a human donor in a cohort sampled during active COVID-19.

Only a few counts were recorded for this clone. The rearrangement joins TRBV14 to TRBJ2-5; D call uncertain. Germline values: CDR1 SGHDN, CDR2 FVKESK. This CDR3 region has 16 residues. Trimming took 4 bases from V and 0 from J, leaving 15 bases between them. The CDR3 bases are TGTGCCAGCAGCCCGCAACAGATTTACTACCAAGAGACCCAGTACTTC. As protein: CASSPQQIYYQETQYF. The complete variable domain, with remaining parts taken from reference TRBV14 and TRBJ2-5, reads EAGVTQFPSHSVIEKGQTVTLRCDPISGHDNLYWYRRVMGKEIKFLLHFVKESKQDESGMPNNRFLAERTGGTYSTLKVQPAELEDSGVYFCASSPQQIYYQETQYFGPGTRLLVL.

The chain carries TRBV28 and TRBJ2-2; 10 nucleotides match TRBD1. The V segment lost 6 bases and the J segment 5 bases; nucleotides outside the gene matches: 12. This CDR3 region has 17 residues. CDR1 is MDHEN, CDR2 SYDVKM, per germline. CDR3 nucleotides: TGTGCCAGCAGCCCCGGGACAGGGGAGAGGTGGACCGGGGAGCTGTTTTTT. Translation: CASSPGTGERWTGELFF.

The V call is TRBV3-1 (or the pseudogene TRBV3-2), the J call TRBJ2-2; 11 nucleotides line up with TRBD2. The V gene end was trimmed by 1 base and the J gene end by 4 bases; junction bases not matched to a gene: 2. The CDR3 length is 16 residues. The germline CDR1 and CDR2 sequences are LGHDT and YNNKEL (reference sequence). CDR3 in amino acids: CASSQAGTSGTGELFF. Written as DNA, the CDR3 is TGTGCCAGCAGCCAAGCTGGGACTAGCGGCACCGGGGAGCTGTTTTTT.

The J gene is TRBJ2-3, the V gene TRBV19, with no clear D. Germline values: CDR1 LNHDA, CDR2 SQIVND (reference sequence). This CDR3 comprises 13 residues. Between the trimmed V and J ends, which lost 2 bases and 12 bases, there was a span of 15 bases. In nucleotides, the CDR3 is TGTGCCAGTAGTATAATCGGGTCGCCTTCCCAGTATTTT. The encoded protein is CASSIIGSPSQYF.

The rearrangement joins TRBV7-2 to TRBJ2-7, with D maybe TRBD1 (6 bases). Trimming cost V 0 bases and J 0 bases, with 12 bases left between them. The germline gives CDR1 SGHTA, CDR2 FQGNSA. CDR3 length: 16 residues. The CDR3 nucleotides read TGTGCCAGCAGCTTAGCCGAGGGACATAGCTCCTACGAGCAGTACTTC. Translation: CASSLAEGHSSYEQYF.

This clone was seen only once. This chain connects TRBV15 to TRBJ2-1; TRBD2 aligns across 10 bases. Germline V gene lookup returns CDR1 LNHNV and CDR2 YYDKDF (reference sequence). J was trimmed by 4 bases and V by 1 base; bases with no gene match: 4. The CDR3 consists of 16 residues. CDR3 in amino acids: CATSRVASGGYNEQFF. In DNA form, the CDR3 reads TGTGCCACCAGCAGAGTTGCTAGCGGGGGTTACAATGAGCAGTTCTTC. The complete variable domain, with remaining parts taken from reference TRBV15 and TRBJ2-1, reads DAMVIQNPRYQVTQFGKPVTLSCSQTLNHNVMYWYQQKSSQAPKLLFHYYDKDFNNEADTPDNFQSRRPNTSFCFLDIRSPGLGDTAMYLCATSRVASGGYNEQFFGPGTRLTVL.

The chain links TRBV18 to TRBJ1-5, with D tentatively TRBD1 (5 bases). There are 14 residues in the CDR3. CDR1 and CDR2 from the germline V gene are KGHSH and LQKENI. The ends were cut back, 3 bases at V and 7 bases at J, with 13 bases in the middle. The CDR3 DNA is TGTGCCAGCTCACCCCGGCAGGGTGAACAGCCCCAGCATTTT. As protein: CASSPRQGEQPQHF.

The rearrangement links TRBV6-5 to TRBJ2-1, with D unclear. Germline CDR1 is MNHEY and CDR2 is SVGAGI. Trimming pared 0 bases from V and 6 bases from J, leaving 9 bases between. CDR3 length equals 14 residues. The CDR3 here is CASSYSPRFNEQFF. The DNA for the CDR3 is TGTGCCAGCAGTTACTCCCCCAGGTTCAATGAGCAGTTCTTC.

To note about this clone: The germline gene is not matched at one end of the junction; a read error may be the cause. This rearrangement joins TRBV7-8 to TRBJ1-4, with TRBD1 matching over 9 bases. Germline V gene sequence: CDR1 SGHVS, CDR2 FQNEAQ. The CDR3 totals 17 residues. CDR3 nucleotides: TGTGCCAGCAGCTCCACTTACCACAGGGGGCCTAACGAAAAACTGTTTTTT. It encodes CASSSTYHRGPNEKLFF.

In regard to this clone: This may be a read error: a much more frequent sequence differs by one nucleotide. This same CDR3 is encoded by further DNA sequences in the sample. The chain combines TRBV12-3 or TRBV12-4 with TRBJ2-1, with 10 nucleotides matching TRBD2. There are 12 residues in the CDR3. The CDR3 DNA reads TGTACTAGCGGGGCGGAGGGGGGGGAGCAGTTCTTC. Its translation is CTSGAEGGEQFF.

CDR3: CASSFLAGGPPDTQYF. CDR3 sequence (DNA): TGCGCCAGCAGCTTTCTAGCGGGAGGACCCCCGGATACGCAGTATTTT. The rearrangement uses TRBV5-1 and TRBJ2-3, with 11 bases identical to TRBD2. Germline V lookup: CDR1 SGHRS, CDR2 YFSETQ. CDR3 size: 16 residues. V lost 2 bases to trimming and J lost 6 bases; unmatched junction nucleotides: 8.

The CDR3 sequence is CASSRTGEMNYGYTF. The CDR3 nucleotides are TGTGCCAGTAGTAGAACAGGGGAGATGAACTATGGCTACACCTTC. The chain couples TRBV19 to TRBJ1-2; 7 bases match TRBD1. Trimming took 4 bases from V and 2 from J; bases not matched to a gene: 7. This CDR3 comprises 15 residues. Germline V gives CDR1 LNHDA, CDR2 SQIVND (reference sequence).

The gene calls are TRBV19 and TRBJ2-5, with 11 bases fitting TRBD2. Losses at the gene ends were 2 bases for V and 2 bases for J; bases not matched to a gene: 7. Germline-derived CDR1 and CDR2 are LNHDA and SQIVND (reference sequence). CDR3 length: 17 amino acids. For the CDR3, the DNA is TGTGCCAGTAGTATAAGCCTAGCGGGAGGTAATCAAGAGACCCAGTACTTC. Its protein is CASSISLAGGNQETQYF. Supplemented by reference TRBV19 and TRBJ2-5, the full variable domain reads DGGITQSPKYLFRKEGQNVTLSCEQNLNHDAMYWYRQDPGQGLRLIYYSQIVNDFQKGDIAEGYSVSREKKESFPLTVTSAQKNPTAFYLCASSISLAGGNQETQYFGPGTRLLVL.

This clone was seen just once. V is TRBV4-3 and J is TRBJ1-5; D is undetermined. The CDR3 loop spans 13 amino acids. V was trimmed by 0 bases and J by 6 bases, leaving 6 bases between them. Germline loops: CDR1 LGHNA, CDR2 YSLEER. The CDR3 nucleotides read TGCGCCAGCAGCCAAGATTCCAGTCAGCCCCAGCATTTT. It specifies CASSQDSSQPQHF.

The gene calls are TRBV2 and TRBJ1-1; a possible D gene is TRBD1 (5 bases). Germline CDR1 is SNHLY and CDR2 is FYNNEI. The CDR3 runs to 11 residues. With 6 bases removed from V and 5 bases from J, the gap between germline ends came to 7 bases. Written as DNA, the CDR3 is TGTGCCAGCAGGGGGGGGACTGAAGCTTTCTTT. It translates to CASRGGTEAFF.

The chain combines TRBV24-1 with TRBJ2-4, with unresolved D. Trimming left V 8 bases short and J 8 bases short, with 15 bases between. CDR3 length: 13 residues. Germline values: CDR1 KGHDR, CDR2 SFDVKD. The CDR3 sequence is CATTLEYEDIQYF. CDR3 nucleotides: TGTGCCACCACTTTAGAATATGAGGACATTCAGTACTTC.

The V gene is TRBV10-2, the J gene TRBJ1-5; 7 positions match TRBD1. This CDR3 has 15 residues. CDR1 and CDR2 (germline): WSHSY, SAAADI. V shed 10 bases, J shed 2 bases, and the junction held 11 bases outside the gene matches. CDR3 sequence: CATRFTGTGNQPQHF. CDR3 nucleotide sequence: TGCGCCACCAGATTTACGGGGACAGGCAATCAGCCCCAGCATTTT.

The chain has TRBV5-4 and TRBJ1-6, with 12 bases lining up with TRBD1. The V and J ends lost 2 bases and 8 bases, in that order; junction bases with no gene match: 17. CDR3 size: 20 residues. CDR1 is SGHNT, CDR2 YYREEE, per germline (reference sequence). CDR3 loop: CASSFSLVPGQGAAYSPLHF. For the CDR3, the DNA is TGTGCCAGCAGCTTTTCCCTCGTCCCGGGACAGGGGGCTGCCTATTCACCCCTCCACTTT.

The V and J genes are TRBV27 and TRBJ2-3, with D possibly matching TRBD2 (6 bases). V dropped 2 bases and J dropped 2 bases, with 11 bases sitting between them. This CDR3 is built from 15 residues. CDR1 MNHEY and CDR2 SMNVEV come from the germline V gene (reference sequence). In DNA form, the CDR3 reads TGTGCCAGCAGTTTAACGGGAGCCAACACAGATACGCAGTATTTT. Its protein is CASSLTGANTDTQYF.

This chain links TRBV4-3 with TRBJ2-7; TRBD2 agrees at 8 bases. Germline values: CDR1 LGHNA, CDR2 YSLEER. CDR3 length equals 17 residues. The trim removed 1 base at V and 0 bases at J, leaving 8 bases unmatched. The CDR3 reads CASSQGEQRGSSYEQYF. The DNA of the CDR3 is TGCGCCAGCAGCCAAGGTGAACAGCGGGGGTCCTCCTACGAGCAGTACTTC.

This chain connects TRBV28 to TRBJ1-2; 7 bases map to TRBD1. V lost 8 bases to trimming and J lost 2 bases; unmatched junction nucleotides: 8. The CDR3 has 14 residues. CDR1 is MDHEN, CDR2 SYDVKM, per germline. In DNA, the CDR3 is TGTGCCAGCGAACCACAGGGGCCCAACTATGGCTACACCTTC. Translated: CASEPQGPNYGYTF.

Notes on this clone: At one end the junction does not follow the germline gene, possibly because of a read error. In the same sample, other DNA sequences code for this CDR3. The V call is TRBV7-9, the J call TRBJ2-7; maybe TRBD1 (6 bases). Per germline, CDR1 SEHNR and CDR2 FQNEAQ (reference sequence). The CDR3 consists of 14 residues. The CDR3 region has the DNA TGCGCCAGCAGCCTGGGGGACACCCTCTACGAGCAGTACTTC. Its translation: CASSLGDTLYEQYF.

This chain connects TRBV7-9 to TRBJ2-1; tentative D call: TRBD2 (6 bases). The V end was cut by 2 bases, the J end by 6 bases, with 14 bases between. This CDR3 is 15 amino acids long. CDR1 is SEHNR, CDR2 FQNEAQ, per germline (reference sequence). CDR3 nucleotide sequence: TGTGCCAGCAGCTTATCTGCGGGAAGCTTCAATGAGCAGTTCTTC. Translating gives CASSLSAGSFNEQFF.